There are a few counts of the clone carrying this TCR beta chain. What it recognizes is unknown. The data belong to a study of early T cells in non-severe SARS-CoV-2 infection. Study summary: Sequencing input comprised bulk RNA from unsorted whole blood; chain pairing was not available.

Germline values: CDR1 ENHRY, CDR2 SYGVKD. V lost 4 bases and J 11 bases, leaving 17 bases between the germline ends. CDR3 length: 13 residues. Broader study findings: VDJdb matching skewed toward anti-spike CD8 responses, missing private and CD4 specificities.

Unique molecular identifiers (one per individual cDNA molecule) were attached. MiXCR, applied by TCRdb to the 5' RACE reads, yields one record per CDR3 protein. The repertoire has about 63,000 distinct CDR3 sequences, about an eighth of them found once; the top ten carry 4% to 5%. The specimen was whole blood. This receptor was identified in an adult who was a healthcare worker with PCR-confirmed SARS-CoV-2 infection or an uninfected control (not recorded which). V gene TRBV10-3 combines with J gene TRBJ1-2; no reliable D call. In nucleotides, the CDR3 is TGTGCCATCAGTGCGGAGATTAGTGCCGGTTACACCTTC. Translation: CAISAEISAGYTF.